This TCR beta chain was observed in a study of glioma-infiltrating T cells (dated by TCRdb to 2016 to 2017). In the study overall: Low-grade gliomas were represented by WHO grade II oligodendrogliomas or astrocytomas, and glioblastomas were represented by WHO grade IV tumors that were sampled at initial rather than recurrent diagnosis. Before surgery, glioma patients were given dexamethasone for six or fewer days. Blood libraries targeted about 4- to 10-fold sequencing coverage of approximately 990,000 peripheral T cells. The study sequenced TCR alpha- and beta-chain repertoires from glioma tissue, from non-neoplastic brain tissue and from matched peripheral blood mononuclear cells. To measure divergence between tissue and blood T-cell populations, each tissue-infiltrating repertoire was compared with the peripheral blood repertoire of the same patient. The paired cohort was made up of three low-grade glioma patients, eight primary glioblastoma patients and three non-glioma patients who contributed non-neoplastic brain tissue. On the study overall, not on this receptor specifically: Group comparisons rested on small numbers: three non-neoplastic, three low-grade glioma and eight glioblastoma patients. Tissue and blood shared very few CDR3 sequences, a result attributed to high CDR3 diversity and limited sampling. A signature set of shared blood CDR3 motifs marked patients with low tissue-blood divergence and was depleted in highly divergent patients. VJ-independent divergence between tissue and blood was lower than expected in non-neoplastic patients but higher than expected in all gliomas, particularly low-grade gliomas.

Immediately after resection, surgical brain or tumor specimens were cryofrozen in liquid nitrogen, and peripheral blood cells were collected at the same time. This clonotype was seen at least ten times. The antigen this receptor binds is unknown. No much larger clonotype is one base removed from it; base qualities were not supplied. The iRepertoire nested amplicon-rescue multiplex PCR (arm-PCR) platform was used to amplify TCR alpha and beta CDR3 regions from RNA. The input for one-step reverse transcription and amplification was 100-400 ng of tissue mRNA or PBMC total RNA. Following bead purification, Illumina adapters were added by a secondary multiplex PCR, and the libraries were gel-purified between 200 and 400 bp. Libraries carried internal 6-nucleotide barcodes used for demultiplexing. Sequencing of the libraries was done on an Illumina MiSeq using 2x220 or 2x250 nucleotide paired-end reads. Processing in the source paper ran as follows. Paired reads were merged using FLASH 1.2.11 and were aligned to the GRCh37 human genome using BWA-MEM, after which TRA and TRB reads were extracted. For V and J assignment, an IMGT-derived reference of cassette sequences and CDR3 motifs that included pseudogenes was used. Reads were translated in three frames, and productive CDR3s were defined by a C…FGXG motif without stop codons. Clonotypes were defined as unique combinations of V-J cassette pair and CDR3 amino acid sequence. Reads were filtered by Hamming distance, thresholded by each sample's sequence error rate in mapped regions. The public reads were quality trimmed at Q25 with fastp and then assembled into clones with MiXCR by TCRdb, keeping productive beta chains. Each record represents a unique CDR3 protein, reported with the most common genes and DNA among its rows. The V and J calls reflect TCRdb's pipeline rather than the authors' work. The sample table lists 300,000 to 400,000 distinct CDR3 sequences, around 38% of them with a count of one. The ten largest account for around 13% of the sample.

CDR1 and CDR2, looked up from the germline V gene, are SGHVS and FNYEAQ. Unmatched junction bases come to 7, with V trimmed by 5 bases and J by 5 bases. From cysteine to phenylalanine, the CDR3 is 17 amino acids long. Solely the CDR3 DNA is kept, with 51 bases framed from the first base. The sequencing input was glioma tissue, nonneoplastic brain tissue, or PBMCs (not recorded which). Recombination connected TRBV7-6 to TRBJ2-1, with TRBD2 matching 15 junction bases. The clonotype was recovered from a human donor with low-grade glioma or glioblastoma, undergoing nonglioma brain surgery, or in good health (not recorded which). The CDR3 has the sequence CASSGLAGGATNNEQFF. The DNA sequence is as follows: TGTGCCAGCAGCGGACTAGCGGGAGGGGCCACGAACAATGAGCAGTTCTTC.